These 10 T cell receptor beta chains originate from one sample sequenced in a study of T cells after yellow fever vaccination. Using its own MiXCR run on the 5' RACE reads, TCRdb lists one record per CDR3 protein. The repertoire includes about 400,000 distinct CDR3 sequences, roughly 6.1% of them detected once, and about 15% sits in the top ten. This specimen consisted of PBMCs, obtained 5 days after the yellow fever booster vaccination. The receptors come from a man aged 25 to 40 who received the YFV17D yellow fever vaccine.

This clonotype has at least ten counts. This chain joins TRBV6-5 and TRBJ2-7; 7 nucleotides agree with TRBD2. The CDR3 runs to 15 residues. Per germline, CDR1 MNHEY and CDR2 SVGAGI. The V and J ends lost 4 bases and 0 bases, in that order; junction bases with no gene match: 6. The CDR3 bases are TGTGCCAGCAGTTCCGTGGGAGGGAGCTCCTACGAGCAGTACTTC. This translates into CASSSVGGSSYEQYF.

This clonotype was counted only a few times. This chain links TRBV12-5 with TRBJ1-1, with 8 bases that match TRBD1. This CDR3 has 15 amino acids. Trimming removed 6 bases from V and 5 bases from J; junction bases left unmatched: 11. Germline V gives CDR1 LGHNT, CDR2 FRNRAP. CDR3 DNA sequence: TGTGCTAGTGGCCCACGGCAGGGGGCAGGTACTGAAGCTTTCTTT. Residues: CASGPRQGAGTEAFF. Variable domain in full (rest from reference TRBV12-5 and TRBJ1-1): DARVTQTPRHKVTEMGQEVTMRCQPILGHNTVFWYRQTMMQGLELLAYFRNRAPLDDSGMPKDRFSAEMPDATLATLKIQPSEPRDSAVYFCASGPRQGAGTEAFFGQGTRLTVV.

This clonotype turned up a few times. The chain has TRBV10-3 and TRBJ2-1, with 8 nucleotides matching TRBD2. This CDR3 has 17 residues. CDR1 is ENHRY and CDR2 is SYGVKD in the germline V gene. Trimming removed 2 bases from V and 7 bases from J; junction bases left unmatched: 13. The DNA for the CDR3 is TGTGCCATCAGTGAGACGGCTAGCGGGCTCTTAGGGAATGAGCAGTTCTTC. Protein: CAISETASGLLGNEQFF.

There are a few counts of this clonotype. The rearrangement uses TRBV15 and TRBJ2-7; D is uncertain. V gave up 2 bases and J gave up 3 bases, with 14 bases separating them. The V gene's germline CDR1 is LNHNV and CDR2 YYDKDF (reference sequence). The CDR3 contains 15 residues. CDR3 sequence: CATSRPALGGYEQYF. CDR3 nucleotides: TGTGCCACCAGCAGACCCGCCCTCGGTGGCTACGAGCAGTACTTC. Combining the CDR3 with reference TRBV15 and TRBJ2-7 gives the whole variable domain DAMVIQNPRYQVTQFGKPVTLSCSQTLNHNVMYWYQQKSSQAPKLLFHYYDKDFNNEADTPDNFQSRRPNTSFCFLDIRSPGLGDTAMYLCATSRPALGGYEQYFGPGTRLTVT.

Many counts were recorded for this clonotype. The rearrangement joins TRBV7-2 to TRBJ2-7; 9 positions match TRBD2. The CDR3 is 14 residues long. CDR1 and CDR2 from the germline V gene are SGHTA and FQGNSA. Germline trimming cut 6 bases from V and 2 bases from J; bases unmatched to any gene: 5. The CDR3 loop is CASRPSGNPYEQYF. In DNA, the CDR3 is TGTGCCAGCAGACCTAGCGGGAATCCCTACGAGCAGTACTTC.

The V and J genes are TRBV20-1 and TRBJ1-2; a possible D gene is TRBD1 (6 bases). CDR3 size: 12 residues. Germline V gives CDR1 DFQATT, CDR2 SNEGSKA (reference sequence). V lost 3 bases to trimming and J lost 3 bases, with 8 bases between them. The CDR3 bases are TGCAGTGCTAGCGGACAGCACTATGGCTACACCTTC. Its protein is CSASGQHYGYTF.

This clonotype was picked up many times. V and J are TRBV3-1 and TRBJ2-1; D gene uncertain. V was trimmed by 3 bases and J by 3 bases, leaving 9 bases between them. Per germline, CDR1 LGHDT and CDR2 YNNKEL (reference sequence). The CDR3 length is 14 residues. CDR3 residues: CASSHVPSYNEQFF. The CDR3 coding sequence is TGTGCCAGCAGCCATGTCCCCAGCTACAATGAGCAGTTCTTC.

This clonotype was detected a few times. The genes are TRBV7-2 and TRBJ1-5, with D perhaps TRBD1 (5 bases). V lost 0 bases and J 4 bases, leaving 10 bases between the germline ends. This CDR3 comprises 15 residues. Germline V CDR1 and CDR2: SGHTA, FQGNSA. This CDR3 reads CASSLAWGGNQPQHF. Here the CDR3 DNA reads TGTGCCAGCAGCTTAGCTTGGGGGGGAAATCAGCCCCAGCATTTT.

At least ten counts were recorded for this clonotype. CDR3 nucleotide sequence: TGCAGCGTTGATACGACTGCAGAAGCTTTCTTT. This gives the protein CSVDTTAEAFF. The rearrangement links TRBV29-1 to TRBJ1-1; D remains ambiguous. Trimming removed 3 bases from V and 8 bases from J, with 10 bases in between. CDR3 length: 11 amino acids. Germline V gives CDR1 SQVTM, CDR2 ANQGSEA.

This clonotype was detected a few times. The chain couples TRBV4-3 to TRBJ2-5; TRBD2 agrees at 12 bases. The junction had 5 bases not matched to a gene; V was cut back by 2 bases and J by 4 bases. Germline V gene lookup returns CDR1 LGHNA and CDR2 YSLEER. The CDR3 is 16 amino acids. CDR3 nucleotides: TGCGCCAGCAGCCAAAGGCCGACTAGCGGGAGAGAGACCCAGTACTTC. Amino acid sequence: CASSQRPTSGRETQYF.